One and the same sample provided the 24 T cell receptor beta chains below, sequenced in a study of T-cell reconstitution after alpha-beta-depleted transplantation in children. It was with unique molecular identifiers that the TCRbeta library was prepared. From the PCR reads, TCRdb called clonotypes with MiXCR, one entry per CDR3 protein. This sample has approximately 230,000 distinct CDR3 sequences, with roughly a quarter found just once. Sequencing used PBMCs, mostly from graft donor cells, obtained 360 days after TCRalphabeta/CD19-depleted stem cell transplant. These receptors were obtained from a female patient aged 2 to 10 who had a stem cell transplant for congenital amegakaryocytic thrombocytopenia, so the T cells may come from the graft donor.

The sample holds a few counts of this clonotype. The chain uses TRBV19 and TRBJ2-3; 7 bases fit TRBD2. Germline values: CDR1 LNHDA, CDR2 SQIVND (reference sequence). This CDR3 region has 14 residues. V gave up 7 bases and J gave up 6 bases; unmatched junction bases: 10. Written as DNA, the CDR3 is TGTGCCAGTAACCAACCGGGGGGAGCGGATACGCAGTATTTT. Protein: CASNQPGGADTQYF.

The chain couples TRBV20-1 to TRBJ2-3; TRBD2 matches 8 bases. Germline assignment: CDR1 DFQATT and CDR2 SNEGSKA (reference sequence). J lost 1 base, V lost 2 bases, and 5 bases had no gene match. The CDR3 has 15 residues. CDR3 coding DNA: TGCAGTGCTAGACGGAGCGGGAGACGCACAGATACGCAGTATTTT. Translating it yields CSARRSGRRTDTQYF.

The chain employs TRBV7-9 and TRBJ2-7, with D tentatively TRBD2 (5 bases). This CDR3 has 13 amino acids. Germline lookup yields CDR1 SEHNR and CDR2 FQNEAQ (reference sequence). V was shortened by 7 bases and J by 9 bases, with 19 bases between the two germline ends. The CDR3 coding sequence is TGTGCCAGCACTAACCCGGGATCGCACGCGCAGTACTTC. Protein sequence: CASTNPGSHAQYF.

At least ten counts were recorded for this clonotype. The rearrangement links TRBV29-1 to TRBJ1-1, with D hard to call. Germline CDR1 is SQVTM and CDR2 is ANQGSEA. Trimming left V 2 bases short and J 0 bases short, with 10 bases between. The CDR3 has 14 amino acids. The CDR3 DNA follows: TGCAGCGTTGAACGGTCTAGAGTGAACACTGAAGCTTTCTTT. Encoded protein: CSVERSRVNTEAFF.

The chain carries TRBV5-5 and TRBJ2-4, with TRBD2 identical over 7 bases. Germline CDR1 reads SGHKS; CDR2 reads YYEKEE (reference sequence). This CDR3 has 16 amino acids. V gave up 0 bases and J gave up 0 bases; unmatched junction bases: 3. CDR3 amino acids: CASSLGLAVAKNIQYF. CDR3 DNA: TGTGCCAGCAGCTTGGGGCTAGCGGTAGCCAAAAACATTCAGTACTTC.

This clonotype showed up many times. The rearrangement uses TRBV4-1 and TRBJ1-2, with 9 bases fitting TRBD1. The CDR3 consists of 16 residues. The J segment lost 0 bases and the V segment lost 0 bases, leaving 2 bases of the junction unmatched. Germline lookup yields CDR1 MGHRA and CDR2 YSYEKL. CDR3 region: CASSQEGTGTNYGYTF. In nucleotides, the CDR3 is TGCGCCAGCAGCCAAGAAGGGACAGGGACTAACTATGGCTACACCTTC.

The chain links TRBV5-1 to TRBJ2-7, with 7 bases identical to TRBD2. There are 16 residues in the CDR3. With 3 bases clipped from V and 1 base from J, the junction kept 10 bases outside the gene matches. Looked up from germline, CDR1 is SGHRS and CDR2 is YFSETQ. The CDR3 reads CASSSPSGSRSYEQYF. CDR3 nucleotide sequence: TGCGCCAGCAGCTCCCCTAGCGGCAGTAGATCCTACGAGCAGTACTTC. The full variable domain, its missing parts supplied by reference TRBV5-1 and TRBJ2-7, is KAGVTQTPRYLIKTRGQQVTLSCSPISGHRSVSWYQQTPGQGLQFLFEYFSETQRNKGNFPGRFSGRQFSNSRSEMNVSTLELGDSALYLCASSSPSGSRSYEQYFGPGTRLTVT.

The V and J genes are TRBV4-1 and TRBJ1-2; a possible D gene is TRBD1 (5 bases). The germline V and J ends were trimmed by 5 bases and 6 bases, with 19 bases remaining between them. Germline CDR1 and CDR2: MGHRA and YSYEKL. The CDR3 length is 15 residues. CDR3 in DNA: TGCGCCAGCAGCTACTTTTCTGGCAGGGTAGATGGCTACACCTTC. Translating gives CASSYFSGRVDGYTF.

This clonotype came up a few times. The V call is TRBV12-3 or TRBV12-4, the J call TRBJ2-3; D remains ambiguous. V lost 0 bases, J lost 1 base, and 8 bases lay in between. The CDR3 extends over 15 amino acids. The CDR3 bases are TGTGCCAGCAGTTTAGCGGGTACCGGCACAGATACGCAGTATTTT. This sequence encodes CASSLAGTGTDTQYF.

In its sample, this clonotype was seen a few times. V usage is TRBV11-2 and J usage is TRBJ2-2; perhaps TRBD2 as D (5 bases). The CDR3 length is 15 residues. Trimming stripped 6 bases from V and 2 bases from J, with 13 bases between. Germline V CDR1 and CDR2: SGHAT, FQNNGV. The chain's CDR3 is CASSYASRNTGELFF. The CDR3 coding sequence is TGTGCCAGCAGTTACGCTAGCCGCAACACCGGGGAGCTGTTTTTT.

The J gene is TRBJ2-7, the V gene TRBV12-3 or TRBV12-4; D ambiguous. This CDR3 spans 14 amino acids. Trimming removed 4 bases at V and 0 bases at J, with 10 bases between. The CDR3 region has the DNA TGTGCCAGCAGTTCGACATGGGGCTCCTACGAGCAGTACTTC. It specifies CASSSTWGSYEQYF.

The chain joins TRBV29-1 to TRBJ2-1; 9 bases align to TRBD2. V shed 6 bases, J shed 6 bases, and the junction held 15 bases outside the gene matches. This CDR3 region has 16 residues. Per germline, CDR1 SQVTM and CDR2 ANQGSEA. CDR3 residues: CSVKAGGRTPSNEQFF. The DNA for the CDR3 is TGCAGCGTAAAAGCGGGGGGCCGGACCCCATCCAATGAGCAGTTCTTC.

The V call is TRBV11-2, the J call TRBJ2-5; maybe TRBD2 (7 bases). This CDR3 has 15 residues. The V gene lost 1 base and the J gene lost 4 bases, with 13 bases spanning the gap. In germline, CDR1 is SGHAT, CDR2 FQNNGV. Here the CDR3 reads CASSLGLGGAETQYF. CDR3 sequence (DNA): TGTGCCAGCAGCTTAGGGTTGGGGGGGGCAGAGACCCAGTACTTC.

This chain links TRBV12-3 or TRBV12-4 with TRBJ1-1, with D perhaps TRBD1 (5 bases). Trimming left V 6 bases short and J 1 base short, with 12 bases between. The CDR3 loop spans 14 amino acids. The CDR3 bases are TGTGCCAGCAGCGACCCCGACAGGAACACTGAAGCTTTCTTT. This gives the protein CASSDPDRNTEAFF.

This clonotype was seen more than once but under ten times. The rearrangement uses TRBV20-1 and TRBJ1-5; 7 bases agree with TRBD1. This CDR3 comprises 17 residues. Germline V gives CDR1 DFQATT, CDR2 SNEGSKA (reference sequence). Trimming took 8 bases from V and 5 from J; bases not matched to a gene: 21. In DNA form, the CDR3 reads TGCAGTACGCCGACAGGGACACTTCGGTCATACGATCAGCCCCAGCATTTT. Translation: CSTPTGTLRSYDQPQHF.

This chain connects TRBV10-3 to TRBJ2-1, with D maybe TRBD2 (6 bases). Looked up from germline, CDR1 is ENHRY and CDR2 is SYGVKD. V was pared by 11 bases and J by 7 bases, with 21 bases between. There are 14 residues in the CDR3. CDR3 nucleotide sequence: TGTGCCTCCGGCGGACTAAGCGATGGTAATGAGCAGTTCTTC. Protein sequence: CASGGLSDGNEQFF.

This chain connects TRBV2 to TRBJ2-1; 10 nucleotides agree with TRBD2. In germline, CDR1 is SNHLY, CDR2 FYNNEI. There are 16 residues in the CDR3. V was pared by 5 bases and J by 8 bases, with 12 bases of the junction left unmatched. The CDR3 bases are TGTGCCAGCAGTAGATACGGGCTAGCGGGAGCCGATGAGCAGTTCTTC. It encodes CASSRYGLAGADEQFF.

This clonotype has at least ten counts. This chain uses TRBV12-3 or TRBV12-4 with TRBJ2-1; 9 bases align to TRBD2. J gave up 12 bases and V 7 bases, and 10 bases lay outside the gene matches. The CDR3 extends over 13 amino acids. The CDR3 DNA sequence: TGTGCCAGCACTATCCCTGAAGCGGGGGGGCAGTTCTTC. Residues: CASTIPEAGGQFF.

V and J are TRBV20-1 and TRBJ2-2, with a tentative D call TRBD2 (6 bases). The CDR3 has 17 residues. The V gene's germline CDR1 is DFQATT and CDR2 SNEGSKA (reference sequence). Deletions cut 3 bases from V and 1 base from J, with 18 bases between. The CDR3 spells CSASSGRGTENTGELFF. The CDR3 DNA reads as TGCAGTGCTAGTTCGGGCCGCGGGACGGAGAACACCGGGGAGCTGTTTTTT.

The V gene is TRBV6-1, the J gene TRBJ2-3; maybe TRBD2 (6 bases). The CDR3 contains 15 residues. CDR1 and CDR2 from the germline V gene are MNHNS and SASEGT. The germline V and J ends were trimmed by 5 bases and 2 bases, with 14 bases remaining between them. The CDR3 here is CASSPLRDFTDTQYF. The CDR3 DNA follows: TGTGCCAGCAGTCCGCTGAGGGACTTCACAGATACGCAGTATTTT.

This clonotype came up a few times. The chain is built from TRBV29-1 and TRBJ2-5; TRBD1 might be the D (6 bases). The CDR3 totals 12 residues. In germline, CDR1 is SQVTM, CDR2 ANQGSEA. V gave up 7 bases and J gave up 5 bases, with 14 bases separating them. The CDR3 DNA reads as TGCAGCGACACCCAGGGGTCCGAGACCCAGTACTTC. Its protein product is CSDTQGSETQYF. Supplemented by reference TRBV29-1 and TRBJ2-5, the full variable domain reads SAVISQKPSRDICQRGTSLTIQCQVDSQVTMMFWYRQQPGQSLTLIATANQGSEATYESGFVIDKFPISRPNLTFSTLTVSNMSPEDSSIYLCSDTQGSETQYFGPGTRLLVL.

V is TRBV5-5 and J is TRBJ2-3, with D hard to call. The V gene's germline CDR1 is SGHKS and CDR2 YYEKEE (reference sequence). Trimming took off 3 bases at V and 6 bases at J, with 14 bases between the two ends. The CDR3 loop spans 14 amino acids. The CDR3 region has the DNA TGTGCCAGCAGCTCCTGGGCGCAGGCGGATACGCAGTATTTT. Translating it yields CASSSWAQADTQYF.

The chain's CDR3 is CASRSDRYKVYEQYF. Written as DNA, the CDR3 is TGTGCCAGCAGATCCGACAGGTACAAAGTCTACGAGCAGTACTTC. The chain combines TRBV7-9 with TRBJ2-7; D is possibly TRBD1 (6 bases). V lost 6 bases and J lost 3, with 18 bases in between. The CDR3 length is 15 residues. Germline assignment: CDR1 SEHNR and CDR2 FQNEAQ (reference sequence).

This clonotype has a handful of counts. The chain employs TRBV9 and TRBJ2-5; possibly TRBD1 for D (5 bases). From germline, CDR1 is SGDLS and CDR2 YYNGEE. The CDR3 consists of 13 residues. V gave up 0 bases and J gave up 2 bases, with 5 bases separating them. The CDR3 region has the DNA TGTGCCAGCAGCGTAGACAGGCAAGAGACCCAGTACTTC. It specifies CASSVDRQETQYF.